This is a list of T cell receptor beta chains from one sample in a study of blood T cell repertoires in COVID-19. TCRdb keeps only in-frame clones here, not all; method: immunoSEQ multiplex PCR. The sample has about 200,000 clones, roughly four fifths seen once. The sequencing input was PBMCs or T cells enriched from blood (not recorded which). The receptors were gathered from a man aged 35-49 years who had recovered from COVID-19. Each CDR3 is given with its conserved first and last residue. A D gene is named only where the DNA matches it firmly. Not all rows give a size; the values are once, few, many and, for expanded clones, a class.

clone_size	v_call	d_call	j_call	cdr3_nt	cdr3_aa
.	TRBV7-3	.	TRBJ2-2	TGTGCCAGCAGCTTAATATACTCCACCGGGGAGCTGTTTTTT	CASSLIYSTGELFF
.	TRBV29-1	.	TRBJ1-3	TGCAGCGTTGGAAGGGACACGAGCTCTGGAAACACCATATATTTT	CSVGRDTSSGNTIYF
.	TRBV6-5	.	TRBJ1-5	TGTGCCAGCAGTTACGCGGGGACCAATCAGCCCCAGCATTTT	CASSYAGTNQPQHF
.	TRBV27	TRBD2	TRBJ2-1	TGTGCCAGCAGTCCGACTAGCGGATACAATGAGCAGTTCTTC	CASSPTSGYNEQFF
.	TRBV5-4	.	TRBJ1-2	TGTGCCAGCAGCTTGGCCTATCGACAGGACTATGGCTACACCTTC	CASSLAYRQDYGYTF
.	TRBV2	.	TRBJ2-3	TGTGCCAGCAGTGTAAGGGGGCGGGAGGCTGGAGCAGATACGCAGTATTTT	CASSVRGREAGADTQYF
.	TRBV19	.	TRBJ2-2	TGTGCCAGTACTATAGTTGGAGTCGGGAACGGGGAGCTGTTTTTT	CASTIVGVGNGELFF
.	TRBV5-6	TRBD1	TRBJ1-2	TGTGCCAGCAGCTTGGGGGACAGGGGTGCCTATGGCTACACCTTC	CASSLGDRGAYGYTF
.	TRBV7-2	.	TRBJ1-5	TGTGCCAGCAGCCCACAGGGTACGGGCAATCAGCCCCAGCATTTT	CASSPQGTGNQPQHF
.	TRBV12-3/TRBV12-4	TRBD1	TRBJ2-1	TGTGCCAGCAGTCGCACAGGGGGGGAGCAGTTCTTC	CASSRTGGEQFF
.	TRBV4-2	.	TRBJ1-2	TGTGCCAGCAGCCAAGACGTCAGGGGCCATGGCTACACCTTC	CASSQDVRGHGYTF
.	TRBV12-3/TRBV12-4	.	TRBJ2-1	TGTGCCAGCAGCCGGACTGTCGATGAGCAGTTCTTC	CASSRTVDEQFF
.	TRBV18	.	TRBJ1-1	TGTGCCAGCTCACCCCCCGGGAGCTTGAACACTGAAGCTTTCTTT	CASSPPGSLNTEAFF
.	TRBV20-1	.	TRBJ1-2	TGCAGTGCCCAGCGCAGTTATGGCTACACCTTC	CSAQRSYGYTF
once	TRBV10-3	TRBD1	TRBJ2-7	TGTGCCATCAGTTCGACAGGGAAGGGACACGAGCAGTACTTC	CAISSTGKGHEQYF
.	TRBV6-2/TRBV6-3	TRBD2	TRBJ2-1	TGTGCCAGCAGTTACTCGGGAGGGACTGTCTCATTTGAGCAGTTCTTC	CASSYSGGTVSFEQFF
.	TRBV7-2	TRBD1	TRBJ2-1	TGTGCCAGCAGCCTCCGGGACAGGGACTATGAGCAGTTCTTC	CASSLRDRDYEQFF
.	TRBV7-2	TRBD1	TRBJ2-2	TGTGCCAGCAGCCCGAAGACAGGGGCCGGGGAGCTGTTTTTT	CASSPKTGAGELFF
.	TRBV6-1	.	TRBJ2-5	TGTGCCAGCAGTGAAGTAGTCATTAGGAGGGACAGAAGGAAAGAGACCCAGTACTTC	CASSEVVIRRDRRKETQYF
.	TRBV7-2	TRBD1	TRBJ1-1	TGTGCCAGCAGCTTCCGGGACAGGGGACCCCCCACTGAAGCTTTCTTT	CASSFRDRGPPTEAFF
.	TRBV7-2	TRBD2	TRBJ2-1	TGTGCCAGCAGCGTAACTAGCGGGTACAATGAGCAGTTCTTC	CASSVTSGYNEQFF
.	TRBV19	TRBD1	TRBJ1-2	TGTGCCAGTAGTCCCGGGACAGGGAGACTCTATGGCTACACCTTC	CASSPGTGRLYGYTF
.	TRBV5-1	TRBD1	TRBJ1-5	TGCGCCAGCAGCTACTATACAGGGGATCCCCAGCATTTT	CASSYYTGDPQHF
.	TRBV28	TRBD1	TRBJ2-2	TGTGCCAGCCTTAGGGACAGGGGGGTAGACACCGGGGAGCTGTTTTTT	CASLRDRGVDTGELFF
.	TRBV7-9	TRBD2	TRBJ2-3	TGTGCCAGCAGCCTGGGACTAGCGGGAGTTGTAGATACGCAGTATTTT	CASSLGLAGVVDTQYF
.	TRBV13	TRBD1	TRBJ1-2	TGTGCCAGCAGCCCTCCCGGACAGGGCTATGGCTACACCTTC	CASSPPGQGYGYTF
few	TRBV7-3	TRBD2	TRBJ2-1	TGTGCCAGCAGCTTGGACGGGAGGGCTGTCAATGAGCAGTTCTTC	CASSLDGRAVNEQFF
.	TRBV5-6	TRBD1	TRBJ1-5	TGTGCCAGCAGTCGCGGACAGGGCAATCAGCCCCAGCATTTT	CASSRGQGNQPQHF
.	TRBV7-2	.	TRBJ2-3	TGTGCCAGCAGCTTAGTGGGTGGGAGGACAGATACGCAGTATTTT	CASSLVGGRTDTQYF
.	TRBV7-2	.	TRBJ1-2	TGTGCCAGCAGCTCTGTCGCAGGTCTAGCGGATGGCTACACCTTC	CASSSVAGLADGYTF
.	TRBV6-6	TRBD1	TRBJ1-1	TGTGCCAGCAGACGACAGGGATGGAAGGCTGAAGCTTTCTTT	CASRRQGWKAEAFF
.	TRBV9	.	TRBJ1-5	TGTGCCAGCAGCGTAGAGGGACATACTATCAATCAGCCCCAGCATTTT	CASSVEGHTINQPQHF
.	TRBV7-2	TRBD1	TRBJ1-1	TGTGCCAGCAGCTCCAAACCGACAGGGGGCACTGAAGCTTTCTTT	CASSSKPTGGTEAFF
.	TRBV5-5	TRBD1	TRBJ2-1	TGTGCCAGCAGCCCCGACAGGGTGAACTACAATGAGCAGTTCTTC	CASSPDRVNYNEQFF
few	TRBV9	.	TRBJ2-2	TGTGCCAGCAGCCCATCCGGGTCCCCATACACCGGGGAGCTGTTTTTT	CASSPSGSPYTGELFF
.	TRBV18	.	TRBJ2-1	TGTGCCAGCTCACCGGGGCAGTACAATGAGCAGTTCTTC	CASSPGQYNEQFF
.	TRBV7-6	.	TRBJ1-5	TGTGCCAGCAGCTTAGGAGGGCGAAATCAGCCCCAGCATTTT	CASSLGGRNQPQHF
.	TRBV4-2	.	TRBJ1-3	TGTGCCAGCAGTGTTGGACGGGGGACTGGAAACACCATATATTTT	CASSVGRGTGNTIYF
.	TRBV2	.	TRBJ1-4	TGTGCCAGCTCGCCCGCCAGGCAAACTAATGAAAAACTGTTTTTT	CASSPARQTNEKLFF
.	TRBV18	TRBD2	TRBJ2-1	TGTGCCAGCTCACGGACTAGCGGGAACTACAATGAGCAGTTCTTC	CASSRTSGNYNEQFF
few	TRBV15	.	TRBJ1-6	TGTGCCACCAGCAGGCAGACAGGAGCCGACTATAATTCACCCCTCCACTTT	CATSRQTGADYNSPLHF
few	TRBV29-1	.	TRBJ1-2	TGCAGCGTTGAAGAGTTTGGGACTTACTATGGCTACACCTTC	CSVEEFGTYYGYTF
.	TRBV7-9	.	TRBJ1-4	TGTGCCAGCAGCTTAGACCTCTCCGGGGAAAAACTGTTTTTT	CASSLDLSGEKLFF
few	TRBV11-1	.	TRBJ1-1	TGTGCCAGCAGCCTCATAGGGGGGGCGGCTGAAGCTTTCTTT	CASSLIGGAAEAFF
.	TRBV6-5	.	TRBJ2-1	TGTGCCAGCAGTTACTCGCGCGGTTCCTACAATGAGCAGTTCTTC	CASSYSRGSYNEQFF
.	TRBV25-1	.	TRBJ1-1	TGTGCCAGCAGTGCGTTACAGGGGAACACTGAAGCTTTCTTT	CASSALQGNTEAFF
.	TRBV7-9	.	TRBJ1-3	TGTGCCAGCAGCTACGTAGGGGAAAATGGAAACACCATATATTTT	CASSYVGENGNTIYF
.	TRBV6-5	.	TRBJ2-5	TGTGCCAGCTGTATTCAGGGCCCCTGCAGGGTGGCCCAGTACTTC	CASCIQGPCRVAQYF
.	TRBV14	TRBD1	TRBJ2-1	TGTGCCAGCAGCCCGACAGGGGGCGATGAGCAGTTCTTC	CASSPTGGDEQFF
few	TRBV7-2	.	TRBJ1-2	TGTGCCAGCAGCAGTGACAGTGACTATGGCTACACCTTC	CASSSDSDYGYTF
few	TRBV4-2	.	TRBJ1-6	TGTGCCAGCAGCCAAGAACCGGGGACACCCCTCCACTTT	CASSQEPGTPLHF
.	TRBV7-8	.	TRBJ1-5	TGTGCCAGCAGCTTAGTCGCCCAGGGATATCAGCCCCAGCATTTT	CASSLVAQGYQPQHF
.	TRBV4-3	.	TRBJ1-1	TGCGCCAGCAGCCAAGACAGGGTAGGCACTGAAGCTTTCTTT	CASSQDRVGTEAFF
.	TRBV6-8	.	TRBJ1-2	TGTGCCAGCATCGAACCTCAGGCCTATGGCTACACCTTC	CASIEPQAYGYTF
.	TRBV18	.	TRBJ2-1	TGTGCCAGCTCACCTAGGTCAGCGCTAGTCGGCTACAATGAGCAGTTCTTC	CASSPRSALVGYNEQFF
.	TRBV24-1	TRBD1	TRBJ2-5	TGTGCCACCAGAGGACAGGGCGGAGAGACCCAGTACTTC	CATRGQGGETQYF
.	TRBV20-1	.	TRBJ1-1	TGCAGTGCTAGTGGGTCTTTGGACTTCAGGACTGAAGCTTTCTTT	CSASGSLDFRTEAFF
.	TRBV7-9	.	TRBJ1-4	TGTGCCAGCAGTTCAATCGTACAGGATGAAAAACTGTTTTTT	CASSSIVQDEKLFF
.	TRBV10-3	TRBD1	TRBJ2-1	TGTGCCGCCCGGCCGGCGACAGGGGATTACAATGAGCAGTTCTTC	CAARPATGDYNEQFF
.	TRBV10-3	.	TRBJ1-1	TGTGCCATCACACAGAACAGGCCGGACACTGAAGCTTTCTTT	CAITQNRPDTEAFF